The next 23 T cell receptor beta chains were all read from a single sample in a study of tumor-infiltrating lymphocytes in primary liver carcinoma. Total RNA amounting to 500 ng was the source from which TCR beta cDNA was made with a constant-region primer. Slightly modified ARM-PCR with three nested multiplex PCR rounds yielded TCR beta libraries. Rounds one and two of PCR, each of roughly 10 cycles, were primed with TRBV1-TRBV30 forward primers and a C-beta reverse primer. In TCRdb, the multiplex PCR reads were re-called with MiXCR into one record per CDR3 protein. There are hundreds of thousands of distinct CDR3 sequences in the sample; approximately 58% occur only once, and 17% lies in the top ten. Germline DNA was extracted alongside blood RNA, which was obtained from unsorted whole blood. Sequenced material: peripheral blood. The receptors come from a woman in her thirties with primary liver carcinoma and hepatitis B virus infection.

A word on this clonotype: Its ends do not fully match the called genes, so a read error is possible. CDR3 DNA: TGTGCCAACAGCTTTGCCCCGGGAGGGTTCGAGCAGTACTTC. Protein: CANSFAPGGFEQYF. This chain links TRBV11-1 with TRBJ2-7; the match to TRBD2 covers 8 bases. The CDR3 is made up of 14 amino acids. Per the germline V gene, CDR1 is SGHAT and CDR2 is FQDESV (reference sequence).

The sample holds a few counts of this clonotype. This chain connects TRBV4-3 to TRBJ2-5; a weak D match, TRBD1 (6 bases). CDR1 LGHNA and CDR2 YSLEER come from the germline V gene. The CDR3 runs to 17 residues. V gave up 3 bases and J gave up 2 bases, with 19 bases separating them. The CDR3 sequence is CASSQKPPGTRQETQYF. CDR3 coding DNA: TGCGCCAGCAGCCAGAAACCCCCCGGGACAAGGCAAGAGACCCAGTACTTC.

This clonotype was observed a few times. The chain joins TRBV28 to TRBJ2-7; no definite D call. Germline V gene sequence: CDR1 MDHEN, CDR2 SYDVKM. V was shortened by 6 bases and J by 4 bases, with 10 bases between the two germline ends. This CDR3 region has 12 residues. For the CDR3, the DNA is TGTGCCAGCAGCCCTGGGTTGTACGAGCAGTACTTC. Translating it yields CASSPGLYEQYF.

The V call is TRBV10-3, the J call TRBJ1-5; TRBD1 might be the D (5 bases). The CDR3 is made up of 13 amino acids. Looked up from germline, CDR1 is ENHRY and CDR2 is SYGVKD. CDR3 protein: CIIGDRNNQPQHF. The CDR3 DNA follows: TGTATCATCGGGGACCGAAATAATCAGCCCCAGCATTTT.

This clonotype has more than one count but fewer than ten. The chain is built from TRBV12-3 or TRBV12-4 and TRBJ1-5; D possibly corresponds to TRBD1 (6 bases). The CDR3 length is 13 residues. Trimming took 6 bases from V and 5 from J, leaving 11 bases between them. The CDR3 region has the DNA TGTGCCAGCAGCAAAAGGGGGGATCAGCCCCAGCATTTT. As protein: CASSKRGDQPQHF.

In this sample, this clonotype turned up many times. The chain has TRBV29-1 and TRBJ2-1, with TRBD2 matching 12 bases. The CDR3 has 15 amino acids. V shed 4 bases and J 10 bases; nucleotides not matched to a gene: 11. The germline V gene has CDR1 SQVTM and CDR2 ANQGSEA. The chain's CDR3 is CSVALGTSGSGEQFF. CDR3 in DNA: TGCAGCGTTGCGTTGGGGACTAGCGGGTCGGGAGAGCAGTTCTTC.

This clonotype was seen ten or more times. This rearrangement joins TRBV11-2 to TRBJ2-5; 11 bases fit TRBD2. The CDR3 sequence is 18 residues long. Germline V lookup: CDR1 SGHAT, CDR2 FQNNGV. Unmatched junction bases numbered 10, after V lost 3 bases and J lost 1 base. The CDR3 DNA reads TGTGCCAGCAGCTTGAGGACTAGCGGGCCAGGGGGCCAAGAGACCCAGTACTTC. Encoded protein: CASSLRTSGPGGQETQYF.

In its sample, this clonotype was seen a few times. The rearrangement joins TRBV6-5 to TRBJ2-7; D might be TRBD1 (6 bases). V lost 7 bases and J lost 4, with 8 bases in between. CDR1 and CDR2 from the germline V gene are MNHEY and SVGAGI. This CDR3 is 11 amino acids long. As DNA, the CDR3 is TGTGCCAGCAAGGGGGATTACGAGCAGTACTTC. As protein: CASKGDYEQYF.

This clonotype appeared a few times. The CDR3 sequence: CASSGRSYNEQFF. For the CDR3, the DNA is TGTGCCAGCAGCGGGAGGTCCTACAATGAGCAGTTCTTC. The genes are TRBV6-5 and TRBJ2-1, with TRBD2 matching 7 bases. Per the germline V gene, CDR1 is MNHEY and CDR2 is SVGAGI. The CDR3 has 13 residues. Unmatched junction bases numbered 0, after V lost 6 bases and J lost 1 base.

The rearrangement joins TRBV11-2 to TRBJ2-5, with D tentatively TRBD2 (7 bases). CDR3 length: 16 amino acids. The V gene's germline CDR1 is SGHAT and CDR2 FQNNGV. V lost 9 bases to trimming and J lost 5 bases, with 25 bases between them. The CDR3 loop is CASSRWGRERHETQYF. DNA for the CDR3: TGTGCCAGTAGCCGCTGGGGGCGGGAGAGGCATGAGACCCAGTACTTC.

On this clonotype itself: At one end, the junction sequence differs from germline, possibly due to a read error. This chain joins TRBV7-9 and TRBJ2-7, with a weak D call TRBD2 (6 bases). CDR3 length: 13 residues. Per the germline V gene, CDR1 is SEHNR and CDR2 is FQNEAQ (reference sequence). The CDR3 reads CASILGAGYEQYF. The CDR3 nucleotides are TGTGCCAGCATCTTAGGAGCGGGCTACGAGCAGTACTTC.

Of note for this clonotype: This may stem from a read error, because a much larger clone lies one nucleotide away. The chain has TRBV12-3 or TRBV12-4 and TRBJ2-7, with D uncertain. Trimming shortened V by 8 bases and J by 5 bases, and 13 bases separated the two germline ends. This CDR3 is 12 amino acids long. CDR3 sequence: CASCPGRHEQYF. The CDR3 nucleotides read TGTGCCAGCTGCCCAGGCCGCCACGAGCAGTACTTC.

The table lists this clonotype with many counts. The gene calls are TRBV11-2 and TRBJ2-2; 7 positions agree with TRBD1. The CDR3 covers 16 residues. Per germline, CDR1 SGHAT and CDR2 FQNNGV. V was clipped by 5 bases and J by 4 bases; unmatched bases: 10. The CDR3 loop is CASSLETGTRTGELFF. The DNA of the CDR3 is TGTGCCAGCAGCCTCGAGACAGGGACGCGCACCGGGGAGCTGTTTTTT.

As regards this clonotype: This may arise from a read error, as a much more abundant clone is one base away. The CDR3 ends on some other residue instead of the conserved phenylalanine or tryptophan, so this is likely a read error. This chain links TRBV6-5 with TRBJ1-6; D not certain. This CDR3 contains 14 residues. Trimming took off 0 bases at V and 8 bases at J, with 8 bases between the two ends. CDR1 MNHEY and CDR2 SVGAGI come from the germline V gene. The CDR3 sequence: CASSYSIGDSPLHY. CDR3 in DNA: TGTGCCAGCAGTTACTCGATCGGGGATTCACCCCTCCACTAT.

With respect to this clonotype: The junction departs from germline at one end; a sequencing error may be responsible. The V and J genes are TRBV10-3 and TRBJ2-7; perhaps D is TRBD1 or TRBD2 (6 bases each). Germline CDR1 and CDR2: ENHRY and SYGVKD. This CDR3 spans 15 amino acids. The CDR3 protein is CAISPEGRGVYEKYF. The CDR3 region has the DNA TGTGCCATCAGTCCGGAGGGCAGGGGAGTTTACGAGAAGTACTTC.

This clonotype was found a few times. The chain joins TRBV6-5 to TRBJ2-2; D is undetermined. There are 18 residues in the CDR3. The V end was cut by 2 bases, the J end by 0 bases, with 16 bases between. Germline V gene data show CDR1 as MNHEY and CDR2 as SVGAGI. For the CDR3, the DNA is TGTGCCAGCAGTTACATTCGGTCAGATCCCACGAACACCGGGGAGCTGTTTTTT. Translated, it gives CASSYIRSDPTNTGELFF.

Concerning this clonotype: This may be a read error: a much more frequent sequence differs by one nucleotide. V usage is TRBV29-1 and J usage is TRBJ2-1; D ambiguous. Germline CDR1 SQVTM, CDR2 ANQGSEA. The CDR3 contains 11 residues. The CDR3 region is CSVQIYDEQLF. In DNA, the CDR3 is TGCAGCGTCCAGATTTACGATGAGCAGCTCTTC.

The chain carries TRBV12-3 or TRBV12-4 and TRBJ1-4; D uncertain. The CDR3 contains 13 residues. V was cut by 7 bases and J by 7 bases, with 13 bases left in between. The CDR3, as DNA: TGTGCCAGCAATGGGGTGCGGGTTGAAAAACTGTTTTTT. Protein product: CASNGVRVEKLFF.

Comments on this clonotype: One junction end disagrees with the germline gene, perhaps due to a read error. The V gene is TRBV7-9, the J gene TRBJ1-5; perhaps TRBD1 as D (6 bases). The CDR3 runs 12 residues. The germline V gene encodes CDR1 SEHNR and CDR2 FQNEAQ (reference sequence). This CDR3 reads CASSSTGDTGDF. The CDR3 DNA sequence: TGTGCCAGCAGCTCCACGGGGGACACGGGAGATTTT. Combining the CDR3 with reference TRBV7-9 and TRBJ1-5 gives the whole variable domain DTGVSQNPRHKITKRGQNVTFRCDPISEHNRLYWYRQTLGQGPEFLTYFQNEAQLEKSRLLSDRFSAERPKGSFSTLEIQRTEQGDSAMYLCASSSTGDTGDFGDGTRLSIL.

On this clonotype: This may be a read error: a much more frequent sequence differs by one nucleotide. V and J are TRBV11-1 and TRBJ2-1, with TRBD2 as a possible D gene (5 bases). CDR1 SGHAT and CDR2 FQDESV come from the germline V gene (reference sequence). There are 14 residues in the CDR3. CDR3 loop: CAGSLARSGNEQFF. The CDR3 DNA sequence: TGTGCCGGCAGCTTAGCGCGTTCCGGCAATGAGCAGTTCTTC.

The CDR3: CASRGGTASQPYYGYTF. CDR3 bases: TGTGCCAGCAGGGGAGGGACAGCTTCCCAACCCTACTATGGCTACACCTTC. The rearrangement joins TRBV6-5 to TRBJ1-2; 7 bases are a match to TRBD1. Germline-derived CDR1 and CDR2 are MNHEY and SVGAGI. Losses at the gene ends were 6 bases for V and 3 bases for J; bases not matched to a gene: 16. There are 17 residues in the CDR3.

As regards this clonotype: Being one base from a much bigger clone, this may be a read error. This chain uses TRBV12-3 or TRBV12-4 with TRBJ2-7; 7 positions agree with TRBD1. The CDR3 has 14 amino acids. In DNA form, the CDR3 reads TGTGCCAGCAGTTTACAGGTCAGGGGGAACGAGCTGTACTTC. Protein product: CASSLQVRGNELYF.

There are a few counts of this clonotype. Just one base apart from a much larger clone, this may be a read error. V usage is TRBV11-2 and J usage is TRBJ1-6; the match to TRBD1 covers 11 bases. This CDR3 is built from 17 residues. In germline, CDR1 is SGHAT, CDR2 FQNNGV. The J segment lost 0 bases and the V segment lost 3 bases, leaving 1 base of the junction unmatched. CDR3 protein: CASSFGTGGSYNSPLHF. In DNA form, the CDR3 reads TGTGCCAGCAGCTTTGGGACAGGGGGCTCCTATAATTCACCCCTCCACTTT.